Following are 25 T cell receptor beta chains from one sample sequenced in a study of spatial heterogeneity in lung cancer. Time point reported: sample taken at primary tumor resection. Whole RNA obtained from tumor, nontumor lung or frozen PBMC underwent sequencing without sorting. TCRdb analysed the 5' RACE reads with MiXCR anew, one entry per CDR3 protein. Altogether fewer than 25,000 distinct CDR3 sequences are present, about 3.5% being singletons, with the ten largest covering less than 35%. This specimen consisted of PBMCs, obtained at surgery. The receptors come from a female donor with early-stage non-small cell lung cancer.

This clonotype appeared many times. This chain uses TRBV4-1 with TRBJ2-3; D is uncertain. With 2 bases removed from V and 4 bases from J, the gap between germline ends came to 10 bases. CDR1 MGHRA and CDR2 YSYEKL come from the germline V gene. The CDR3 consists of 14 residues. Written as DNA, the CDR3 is TGCGCCAGCAGCCAACCCACCCTTGCAGATACGCAGTATTTT. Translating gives CASSQPTLADTQYF.

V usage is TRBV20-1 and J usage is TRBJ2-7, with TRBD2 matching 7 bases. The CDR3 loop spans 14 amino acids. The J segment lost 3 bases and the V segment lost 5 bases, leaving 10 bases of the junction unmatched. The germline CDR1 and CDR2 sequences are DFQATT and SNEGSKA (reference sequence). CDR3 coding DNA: TGCAGTGCTCCGATTGGGAGGGAGTACTACGAGCAGTACTTC. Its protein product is CSAPIGREYYEQYF.

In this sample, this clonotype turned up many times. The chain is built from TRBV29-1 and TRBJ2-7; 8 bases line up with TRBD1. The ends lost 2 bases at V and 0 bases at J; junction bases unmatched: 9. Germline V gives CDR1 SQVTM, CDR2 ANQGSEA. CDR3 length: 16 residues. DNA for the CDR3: TGCAGCGTTGAATTCCCCAGGACAGGGAGCTCCTACGAGCAGTACTTC. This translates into CSVEFPRTGSSYEQYF.

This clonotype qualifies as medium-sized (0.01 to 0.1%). The DNA of the CDR3 is TGTGCCAGCGGGAGGGGTTCAAGAGGAACTGAAGCTTTCTTT. Protein sequence: CASGRGSRGTEAFF. The chain has TRBV28 and TRBJ1-1, with D perhaps TRBD1 (5 bases). The CDR3 runs 14 residues. The V end lost 8 bases, the J end lost 5 bases, and 18 bases lay between the germline ends. CDR1 and CDR2 (germline): MDHEN, SYDVKM.

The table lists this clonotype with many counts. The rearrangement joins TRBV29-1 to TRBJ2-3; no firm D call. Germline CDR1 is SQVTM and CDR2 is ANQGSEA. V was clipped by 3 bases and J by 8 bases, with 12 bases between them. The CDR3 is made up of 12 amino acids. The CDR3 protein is CSVERPPSTQYF. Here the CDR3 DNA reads TGCAGCGTTGAGAGACCCCCGTCTACGCAGTATTTT.

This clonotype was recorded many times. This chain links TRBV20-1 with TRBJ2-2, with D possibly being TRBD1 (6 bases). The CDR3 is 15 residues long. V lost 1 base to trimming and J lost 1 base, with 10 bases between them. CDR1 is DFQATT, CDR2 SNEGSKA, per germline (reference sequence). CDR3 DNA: TGCAGTGCTAGAGTTATAGGGGGGAACACCGGGGAGCTGTTTTTT. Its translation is CSARVIGGNTGELFF.

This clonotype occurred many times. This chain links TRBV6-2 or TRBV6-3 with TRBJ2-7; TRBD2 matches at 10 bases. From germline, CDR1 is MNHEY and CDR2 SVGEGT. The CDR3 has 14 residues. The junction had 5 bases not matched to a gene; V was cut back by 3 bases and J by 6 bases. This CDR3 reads CASSYVGLASEQYF. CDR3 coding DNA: TGTGCCAGCAGTTATGTGGGACTAGCGAGCGAGCAGTACTTC.

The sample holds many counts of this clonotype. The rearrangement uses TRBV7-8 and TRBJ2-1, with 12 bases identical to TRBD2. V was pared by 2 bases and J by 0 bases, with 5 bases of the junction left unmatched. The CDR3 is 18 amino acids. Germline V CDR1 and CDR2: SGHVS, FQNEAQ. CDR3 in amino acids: CASSLRLAGEPSYNEQFF. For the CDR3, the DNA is TGTGCCAGCAGCTTAAGACTAGCGGGAGAGCCCTCCTACAATGAGCAGTTCTTC.

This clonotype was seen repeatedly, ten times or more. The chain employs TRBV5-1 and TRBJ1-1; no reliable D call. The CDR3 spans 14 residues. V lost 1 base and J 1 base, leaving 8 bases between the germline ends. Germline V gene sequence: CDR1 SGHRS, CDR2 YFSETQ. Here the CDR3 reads CASSLRQQNTEAFF. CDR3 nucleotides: TGCGCCAGCAGCTTGAGGCAGCAGAACACTGAAGCTTTCTTT.

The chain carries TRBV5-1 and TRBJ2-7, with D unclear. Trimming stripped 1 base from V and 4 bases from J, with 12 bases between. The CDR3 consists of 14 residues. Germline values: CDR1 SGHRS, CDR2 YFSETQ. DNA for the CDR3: TGCGCCAGCAGCTTGAACGGGCGTACTTACGAGCAGTACTTC. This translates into CASSLNGRTYEQYF.

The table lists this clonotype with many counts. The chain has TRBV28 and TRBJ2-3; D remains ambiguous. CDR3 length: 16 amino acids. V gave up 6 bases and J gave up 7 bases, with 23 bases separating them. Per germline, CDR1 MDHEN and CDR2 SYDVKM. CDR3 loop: CASSPSYYPNMNTQYF. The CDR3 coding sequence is TGTGCCAGCAGCCCGTCCTACTACCCTAATATGAATACGCAGTATTTT.

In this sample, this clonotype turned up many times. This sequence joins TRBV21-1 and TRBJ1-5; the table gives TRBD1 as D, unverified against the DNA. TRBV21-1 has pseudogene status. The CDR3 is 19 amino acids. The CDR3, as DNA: TGTGCCAGCAGCAAAGGCCTAGAAAGGACAGCCTATAGCAATCAGCCCCAGCATTTT. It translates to CASSKGLERTAYSNQPQHF.

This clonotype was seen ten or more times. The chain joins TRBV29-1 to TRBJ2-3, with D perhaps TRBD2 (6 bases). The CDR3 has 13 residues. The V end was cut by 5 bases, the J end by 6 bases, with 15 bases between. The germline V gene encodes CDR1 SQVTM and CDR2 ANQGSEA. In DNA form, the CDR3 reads TGCAGCGTTCGAACTAGCTGGACGGATACGCAGTATTTT. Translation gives CSVRTSWTDTQYF.

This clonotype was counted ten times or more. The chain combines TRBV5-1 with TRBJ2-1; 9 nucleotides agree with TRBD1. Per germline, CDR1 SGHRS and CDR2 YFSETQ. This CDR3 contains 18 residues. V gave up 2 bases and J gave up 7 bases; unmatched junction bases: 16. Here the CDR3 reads CASSFGTGFNPTRNEQFF. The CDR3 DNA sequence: TGCGCCAGCAGCTTCGGGACAGGGTTCAACCCGACCAGAAATGAGCAGTTCTTC.

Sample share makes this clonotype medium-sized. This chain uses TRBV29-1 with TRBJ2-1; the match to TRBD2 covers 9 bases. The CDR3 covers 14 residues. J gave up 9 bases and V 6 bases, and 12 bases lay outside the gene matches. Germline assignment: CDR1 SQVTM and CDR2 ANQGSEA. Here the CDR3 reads CSVASGAPPSEQFF. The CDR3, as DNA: TGCAGCGTAGCTAGCGGGGCCCCCCCGAGTGAGCAGTTCTTC.

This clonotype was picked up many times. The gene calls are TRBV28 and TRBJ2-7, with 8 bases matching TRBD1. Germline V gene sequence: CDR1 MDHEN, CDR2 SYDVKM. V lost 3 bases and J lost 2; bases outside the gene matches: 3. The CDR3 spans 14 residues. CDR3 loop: CASSLEQGAYEQYF. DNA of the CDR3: TGTGCCAGCAGTTTGGAACAGGGGGCCTACGAGCAGTACTTC.

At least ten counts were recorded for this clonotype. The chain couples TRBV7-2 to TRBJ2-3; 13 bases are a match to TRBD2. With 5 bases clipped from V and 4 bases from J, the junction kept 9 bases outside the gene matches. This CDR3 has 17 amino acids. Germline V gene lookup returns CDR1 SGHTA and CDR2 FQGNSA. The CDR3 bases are TGTGCCAGCAGCGGTACTAGCGGGAGGGAGGTCCCAGATACGCAGTATTTT. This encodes CASSGTSGREVPDTQYF. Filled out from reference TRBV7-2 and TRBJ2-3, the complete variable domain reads GAGVSQSPSNKVTEKGKDVELRCDPISGHTALYWYRQSLGQGLEFLIYFQGNSAPDKSGLPSDRFSAERTGGSVSTLTIQRTQQEDSAVYLCASSGTSGREVPDTQYFGPGTRLTVL.

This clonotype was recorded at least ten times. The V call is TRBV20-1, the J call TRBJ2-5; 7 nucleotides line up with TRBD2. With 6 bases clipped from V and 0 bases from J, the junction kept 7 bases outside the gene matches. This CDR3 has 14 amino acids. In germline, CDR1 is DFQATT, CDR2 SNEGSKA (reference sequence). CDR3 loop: CSAASGWYQETQYF. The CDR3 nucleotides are TGCAGTGCAGCTAGCGGATGGTACCAAGAGACCCAGTACTTC.

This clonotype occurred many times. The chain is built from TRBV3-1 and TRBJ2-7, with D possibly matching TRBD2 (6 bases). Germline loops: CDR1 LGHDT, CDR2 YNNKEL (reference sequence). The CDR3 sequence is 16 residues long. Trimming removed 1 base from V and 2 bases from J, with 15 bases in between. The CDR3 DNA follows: TGTGCCAGCAGCCAAGGTGCGGCGGGATCGGCCTACGAGCAGTACTTC. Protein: CASSQGAAGSAYEQYF.

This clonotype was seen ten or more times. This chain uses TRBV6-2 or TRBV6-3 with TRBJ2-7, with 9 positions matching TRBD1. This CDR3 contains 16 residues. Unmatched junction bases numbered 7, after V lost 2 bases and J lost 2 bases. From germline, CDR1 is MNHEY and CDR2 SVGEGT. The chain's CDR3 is CASSYRTGTGTYEQYF. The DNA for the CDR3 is TGTGCCAGCAGTTACCGAACCGGGACAGGGACCTACGAGCAGTACTTC.

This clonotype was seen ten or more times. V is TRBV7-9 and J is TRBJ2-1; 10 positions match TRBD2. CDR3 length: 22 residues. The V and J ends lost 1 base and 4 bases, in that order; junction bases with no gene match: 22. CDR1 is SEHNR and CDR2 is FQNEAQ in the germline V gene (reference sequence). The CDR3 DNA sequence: TGTGCCAGCAGCTTAGGTCCCTCGGAGCAAAGCAAGCGGGAGGGGAGGTACAATGAGCAGTTCTTC. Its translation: CASSLGPSEQSKREGRYNEQFF.

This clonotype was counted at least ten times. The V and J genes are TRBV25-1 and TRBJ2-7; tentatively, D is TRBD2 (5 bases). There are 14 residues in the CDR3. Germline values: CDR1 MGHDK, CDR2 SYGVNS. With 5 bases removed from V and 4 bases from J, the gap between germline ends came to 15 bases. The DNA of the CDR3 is TGTGCCAGCAGTCCCCCGGACTGGATGTACGAGCAGTACTTC. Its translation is CASSPPDWMYEQYF.

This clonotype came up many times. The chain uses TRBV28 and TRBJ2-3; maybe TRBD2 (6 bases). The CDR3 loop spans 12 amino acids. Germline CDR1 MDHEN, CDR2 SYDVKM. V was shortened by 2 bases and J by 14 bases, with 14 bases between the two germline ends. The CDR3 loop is CASSLNGGARYF. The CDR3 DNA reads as TGTGCCAGCAGTTTAAACGGCGGGGCAAGGTATTTT.

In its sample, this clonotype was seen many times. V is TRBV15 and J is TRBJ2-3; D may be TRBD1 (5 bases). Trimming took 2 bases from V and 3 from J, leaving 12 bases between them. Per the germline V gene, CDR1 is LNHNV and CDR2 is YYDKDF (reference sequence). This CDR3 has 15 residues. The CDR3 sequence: CATSRQGSSTDTQYF. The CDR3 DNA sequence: TGTGCCACCAGCAGACAGGGTAGTTCGACAGATACGCAGTATTTT. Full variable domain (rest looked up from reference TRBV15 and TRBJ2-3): DAMVIQNPRYQVTQFGKPVTLSCSQTLNHNVMYWYQQKSSQAPKLLFHYYDKDFNNEADTPDNFQSRRPNTSFCFLDIRSPGLGDTAMYLCATSRQGSSTDTQYFGPGTRLTVL.

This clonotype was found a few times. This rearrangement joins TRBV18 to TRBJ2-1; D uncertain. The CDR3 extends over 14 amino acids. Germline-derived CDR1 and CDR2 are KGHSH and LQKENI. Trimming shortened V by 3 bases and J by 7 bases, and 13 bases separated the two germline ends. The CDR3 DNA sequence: TGTGCCAGCTCACCCATGACCCTGGGTAATGAGCAGTTCTTC. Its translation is CASSPMTLGNEQFF.